This T cell receptor (beta chain) was sequenced for a study of cytotoxic CD8 clonotypes in ibrutinib-treated CLL. Clones were read by immunoSEQ multiplex PCR, and TCRdb kept only the in-frame ones, dropping some. The sample includes 250,000 or so clones, 70% of them seen just once. From germline, CDR1 is MDHEN and CDR2 SYDVKM. CDR3 size: 10 residues. This specimen consisted of PBMCs, obtained after 24 months of ibrutinib treatment. The chain couples TRBV28 to TRBJ2-7; TRBD2 might be the D (5 bases). This sequence was found in a human donor with chronic lymphocytic leukemia. CDR3 amino acids: CAVGSYEQYF. CDR3 sequence (DNA): TGTGCGGTAGGGAGCTACGAGCAGTACTTC.